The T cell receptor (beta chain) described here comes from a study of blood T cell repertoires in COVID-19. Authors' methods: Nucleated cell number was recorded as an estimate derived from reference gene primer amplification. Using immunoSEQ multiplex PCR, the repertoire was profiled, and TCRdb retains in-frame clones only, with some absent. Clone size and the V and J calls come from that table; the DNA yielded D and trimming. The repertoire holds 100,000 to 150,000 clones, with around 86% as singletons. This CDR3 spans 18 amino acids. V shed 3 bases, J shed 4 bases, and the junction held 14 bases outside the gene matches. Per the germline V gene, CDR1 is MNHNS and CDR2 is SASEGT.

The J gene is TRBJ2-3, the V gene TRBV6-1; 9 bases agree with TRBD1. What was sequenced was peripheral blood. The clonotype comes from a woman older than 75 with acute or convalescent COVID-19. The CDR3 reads CASSDGQGSIPISDTQYF. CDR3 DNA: TGTGCCAGCAGTGACGGACAGGGGTCAATCCCTATATCAGATACGCAGTATTTT.